This T cell receptor beta chain was profiled in a study of T-cell reconstitution after alpha-beta-depleted transplantation in children (dated by TCRdb to about 2016). In terms of the full investigation: The study quantitatively tracked T-cell immune reconstitution after TCRalphabeta/CD19-depleted allogeneic hematopoietic cell transplantation in children using TCR repertoire profiling.

This clonotype was seen repeatedly, ten times or more. This receptor's antigen is unknown. No much larger clone exists at a distance of one base, and base qualities are not known. Trimming takes 5 bases from V and 0 bases from J, and the germline ends sit 5 bases apart. The CDR3 runs 12 residues from the cysteine to the phenylalanine. Only the CDR3 region is kept as DNA, spanning 36 bases read in frame from base 1. The library was generated by PCR. The listed sequencing device is Illumina HiSeq 2500. TCR libraries were prepared with molecular barcoding, using unique molecular identifiers to normalize TCRbeta repertoire quantification. TCRdb cleaned the public reads at Q25 with fastp, built clones with MiXCR and kept in-frame beta chains. Records with the same CDR3 protein are collapsed into one entry carrying the most frequent genes and DNA. The sample data list 450,000 to 600,000 distinct CDR3 sequences, and about 11% of these were observed just once. Just over 2% of the sample is taken by the ten largest.

Paper-wide results and their limitations: In some patients, the high TCRbeta diversity seen at day 60 was put down to recipient T cells and intrathymic progenitors that had survived conditioning. The apparently early alphabetaT-cell count recovery about two months after transplant was reportedly dependent on only several hundred rapidly expanded clones derived from non-depleted graft cells. Over the following months the frequencies of hyperexpanded clones went down, and after one year T-cell counts and TCRbeta diversity were mostly credited to newly produced T cells.

The treatment or condition label on this specimen signifies: allogeneic hematopoietic cell transplantation with graft depleted of TCRalphabeta T cells and CD19 B cells. The children who served as transplant recipients had been given grafts of TCRalphabeta/CD19-depleted allogeneic hematopoietic cells. Here the sequenced sample was PBMCs, taken before TCRalphabeta/CD19-depleted stem cell transplant. The TCR was taken from a child aged 2-15 years with inherited bone marrow failure, due to receive a stem cell transplant. The sequence links TRBV12-3 or TRBV12-4 to TRBJ2-7, with the D gene not clear enough to name. The nucleotides are TGTGCCAGCAGTACCCACTCCTACGAGCAGTACTTC. Its amino acids are CASSTHSYEQYF.